This TCR beta chain appears in the sequencing data of a study of early T cells in non-severe SARS-CoV-2 infection. TCRdb ran MiXCR on the 5' RACE reads and lists one entry per CDR3 protein. This sample has about 59,000 distinct CDR3 sequences, with approximately 13% found just once. Germline lookup yields CDR1 SNHLY and CDR2 FYNNEI. V was pared by 3 bases and J by 4 bases, with 12 bases between. This CDR3 has 14 residues. Source: whole blood, taken at baseline. This sequence joins TRBV2 and TRBJ1-1; D not certain. This clonotype originated in an adult who was a healthcare worker with PCR-confirmed SARS-CoV-2 infection or an uninfected control (not recorded which). DNA of the CDR3: TGTGCCAGCAGTGATCCTCCCCGGGGCACTGAAGCTTTCTTT. Protein product: CASSDPPRGTEAFF.